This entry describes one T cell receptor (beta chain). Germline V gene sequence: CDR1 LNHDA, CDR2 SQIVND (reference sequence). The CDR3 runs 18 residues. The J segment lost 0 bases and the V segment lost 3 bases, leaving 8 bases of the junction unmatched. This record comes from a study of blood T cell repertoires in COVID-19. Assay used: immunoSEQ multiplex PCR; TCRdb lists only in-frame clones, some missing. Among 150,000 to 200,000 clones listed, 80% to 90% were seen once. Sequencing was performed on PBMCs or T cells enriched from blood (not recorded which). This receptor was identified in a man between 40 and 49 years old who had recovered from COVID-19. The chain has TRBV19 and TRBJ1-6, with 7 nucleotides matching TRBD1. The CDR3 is CASSMGQIVSSYNSPLHF. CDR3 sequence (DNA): TGTGCCAGTAGTATGGGACAGATCGTAAGCTCCTATAATTCACCCCTCCACTTT.